A single sample gave rise to the 29 T cell receptor beta chains below, sequenced in a study of T-cell memory formation after mild COVID-19. From the 5' RACE reads, TCRdb called clonotypes with MiXCR, one entry per CDR3 protein. The sample yields fewer than 650,000 distinct CDR3 sequences, about 20% seen once. The specimen was PBMCs or a T cell subset sorted from them (not recorded which). These receptors were obtained from an adult woman who had mild COVID-19 (a few samples of this study predate the infection). Cell type and time point are not known.

This clonotype was detected only once. CDR3 DNA sequence: TGTGCCAGCAGCTTCATGACAGGTCGCACTGAAGCTTTCTTT. The encoded protein is CASSFMTGRTEAFF. The genes are TRBV5-5 and TRBJ1-1, with a weak D call TRBD1 (6 bases). The germline V gene has CDR1 SGHKS and CDR2 YYEKEE (reference sequence). There are 14 residues in the CDR3. V lost 2 bases to trimming and J lost 4 bases, with 12 bases between them.

The chain employs TRBV6-1 and TRBJ1-2, with D uncertain. V lost 3 bases and J lost 2, with 7 bases in between. The CDR3 contains 13 residues. Germline CDR1 reads MNHNS; CDR2 reads SASEGT. This chain's CDR3 is CASSDARNYGYTF. CDR3 coding DNA: TGTGCCAGCAGTGACGCGAGAAACTATGGCTACACCTTC.

This clonotype has just a few counts. The rearrangement joins TRBV5-1 to TRBJ2-1; D is undetermined. CDR1 is SGHRS and CDR2 is YFSETQ in the germline V gene. The CDR3 consists of 14 residues. V lost 0 bases to trimming and J lost 9 bases, with 13 bases between them. CDR3 protein: CASSLAGPQGEQFF. CDR3 coding DNA: TGCGCCAGCAGCTTGGCCGGACCTCAAGGTGAGCAGTTCTTC.

The chain carries TRBV7-8 and TRBJ1-1, with 7 bases matching TRBD1. CDR3 length equals 14 residues. CDR1 is SGHVS and CDR2 is FQNEAQ in the germline V gene. J lost 4 bases, V lost 5 bases, and 7 bases had no gene match. CDR3 coding DNA: TGTGCCAGCAGCCTAGAGACAGGGTTCACTGAAGCTTTCTTT. It is translated as CASSLETGFTEAFF. Filled out from reference TRBV7-8 and TRBJ1-1, the complete variable domain reads GAGVSQSPRYKVAKRGQDVALRCDPISGHVSLFWYQQALGQGPEFLTYFQNEAQLDKSGLPSDRFFAERPEGSVSTLKIQRTQQEDSAVYLCASSLETGFTEAFFGQGTRLTVV.

The CDR3 DNA follows: TGCAGCGCTGTGACAGGGGGCACGAACACTGAAGCTTTCTTT. This sequence encodes CSAVTGGTNTEAFF. The gene calls are TRBV29-1 and TRBJ1-1; 10 positions agree with TRBD1. The trim removed 7 bases at V and 1 base at J, leaving 6 bases unmatched. This CDR3 has 14 amino acids. CDR1 SQVTM and CDR2 ANQGSEA come from the germline V gene.

This clonotype was counted between two and nine times. The V call is TRBV11-3, the J call TRBJ2-1; the D is unclear. V gave up 1 base and J gave up 4 bases, with 17 bases separating them. The CDR3 consists of 17 residues. Germline V gene lookup returns CDR1 SGHNT and CDR2 YENEEA. The CDR3 DNA is TGTGCCAGCAGCTTAGCCCATCTGGGGTCCGGATACAATGAGCAGTTCTTC. Its protein is CASSLAHLGSGYNEQFF.

This clonotype has just a few counts. The rearrangement links TRBV6-5 to TRBJ2-5; D gene ambiguous. This CDR3 spans 13 amino acids. Germline V CDR1 and CDR2: MNHEY, SVGAGI. Trimming cost V 6 bases and J 4 bases, with 12 bases left between them. The CDR3 region has the DNA TGTGCCAGCAGGGATAGTCTAAGAGAGACCCAGTACTTC. This encodes CASRDSLRETQYF.

The chain has TRBV6-2 or TRBV6-3 and TRBJ2-1; 8 bases map to TRBD1. CDR3 length: 15 residues. The germline V gene encodes CDR1 MNHEY and CDR2 SVGEGT. Trimming took 6 bases from V and 5 from J; bases not matched to a gene: 9. As DNA, the CDR3 is TGTGCCAGCAGACAGACAGGGGTCGAAAACAATGAGCAGTTCTTC. Residues: CASRQTGVENNEQFF.

The chain couples TRBV30 to TRBJ1-1; no clear D gene. The CDR3 length is 13 residues. The germline CDR1 and CDR2 sequences are GTSNPN and SVGIG (reference sequence). The V and J ends lost 4 bases and 2 bases respectively, with 11 bases between them. CDR3 amino acids: CAWKRQSNTEAFF. DNA for the CDR3: TGTGCCTGGAAAAGGCAGTCTAACACTGAAGCTTTCTTT.

This clonotype was seen a handful of times. The chain recombines TRBV12-3 or TRBV12-4 with TRBJ1-2; 9 bases map to TRBD1. This CDR3 has 13 residues. With 4 bases clipped from V and 8 bases from J, the junction kept 5 bases outside the gene matches. The chain's CDR3 is CASSYRGRGGYTF. CDR3 nucleotide sequence: TGTGCCAGCAGTTACAGGGGGCGAGGCGGCTACACCTTC.

The J gene is TRBJ1-1, the V gene TRBV5-1; D call uncertain. CDR3 size: 15 residues. The germline V and J ends were trimmed by 3 bases and 3 bases, with 15 bases remaining between them. Germline-derived CDR1 and CDR2 are SGHRS and YFSETQ. CDR3 coding DNA: TGCGCCAGCAGCTCCCGACCCTCCGCGGACACTGAAGCTTTCTTT. This gives the protein CASSSRPSADTEAFF.

The V call is TRBV20-1, the J call TRBJ1-4; a possible D gene is TRBD1 (6 bases). In germline, CDR1 is DFQATT, CDR2 SNEGSKA (reference sequence). Trimming left V 3 bases short and J 7 bases short, with 15 bases between. The CDR3 is 14 amino acids. CDR3 nucleotide sequence: TGCAGTGCTAGGGAGGGCAGGGGCGGTGAAAAACTGTTTTTT. Translating it yields CSAREGRGGEKLFF.

This sequence joins TRBV20-1 and TRBJ1-2; weak D call: TRBD1 (5 bases). V lost 5 bases, J lost 0 bases, and 13 bases lay in between. The CDR3 loop spans 14 amino acids. Germline loops: CDR1 DFQATT, CDR2 SNEGSKA (reference sequence). The CDR3 coding sequence is TGCAGTGCTCCCGGACGGGGGACTAACTATGGCTACACCTTC. It translates to CSAPGRGTNYGYTF.

This clonotype was observed many times. This chain joins TRBV7-2 and TRBJ2-1; tentatively, D is TRBD1 (5 bases). Germline V gene lookup returns CDR1 SGHTA and CDR2 FQGNSA. There are 15 residues in the CDR3. The V end was cut by 3 bases, the J end by 1 base, with 10 bases between. The CDR3 sequence: CASSLNQGSYNEQFF. The CDR3 coding sequence is TGTGCCAGCAGCTTGAATCAGGGTTCCTACAATGAGCAGTTCTTC.

This clonotype was counted a few times. The V and J genes are TRBV12-3 or TRBV12-4 and TRBJ1-1, with a weak D call TRBD1 (6 bases). The V end was cut by 7 bases, the J end by 1 base, with 13 bases between. This CDR3 has 14 residues. The chain's CDR3 is CASTAGAQNTEAFF. CDR3 bases: TGTGCCAGCACAGCAGGGGCCCAGAACACTGAAGCTTTCTTT.

This clonotype came up a few times. The chain couples TRBV30 to TRBJ1-1; D may be TRBD1 (6 bases). Germline CDR1 is GTSNPN and CDR2 is SVGIG (reference sequence). The ends were cut back, 7 bases at V and 4 bases at J, with 13 bases in the middle. This CDR3 contains 12 residues. CDR3 region: CASTGSATEAFF. The CDR3 DNA follows: TGTGCCTCGACAGGCTCGGCCACTGAAGCTTTCTTT.

This clonotype turned up a few times. The chain joins TRBV7-2 to TRBJ2-3, with 11 bases aligning to TRBD2. Germline CDR1 SGHTA, CDR2 FQGNSA. With V trimmed by 10 bases and J by 4 bases, 4 bases remained unmatched. The CDR3 has 13 amino acids. In DNA, the CDR3 is TGTGCCACTAGCGGGAGGTCCGCAGATACGCAGTATTTT. This gives the protein CATSGRSADTQYF.

A single count supports this clonotype. The CDR3 is CASSRTKNTEAFF. CDR3 coding DNA: TGTGCCAGCAGCCGGACGAAAAACACTGAAGCTTTCTTT. V and J are TRBV7-9 and TRBJ1-1; D remains ambiguous. The CDR3 consists of 13 residues. Trimming stripped 5 bases from V and 2 bases from J, with 9 bases between. CDR1 and CDR2 (germline): SEHNR, FQNEAQ (reference sequence).

V gene TRBV12-3 or TRBV12-4 combines with J gene TRBJ2-1; 10 bases are shared with TRBD2. The CDR3 is made up of 16 amino acids. After removal of 4 bases from V and 6 bases from J, the junction contained 9 bases not matched to a gene. CDR3 in amino acids: CASSSRTEREGNEQFF. The CDR3 coding sequence is TGTGCCAGCAGTTCCCGCACGGAGCGGGAGGGCAATGAGCAGTTCTTC.

This clonotype has at least ten counts. The chain uses TRBV20-1 and TRBJ1-1, with D tentatively TRBD1 (6 bases). Trimming pared 4 bases from V and 5 bases from J, leaving 17 bases between. CDR3 length: 14 amino acids. Per the germline V gene, CDR1 is DFQATT and CDR2 is SNEGSKA (reference sequence). CDR3 nucleotides: TGCAGTGCTACGGCGGGGGGGGCTTGGACTGAAGCTTTCTTT. Encoded protein: CSATAGGAWTEAFF.

This clonotype was detected only a few times. This rearrangement joins TRBV9 to TRBJ2-7; perhaps TRBD2 as D (6 bases). Per germline, CDR1 SGDLS and CDR2 YYNGEE. CDR3 length equals 16 residues. The germline V and J ends were trimmed by 2 bases and 3 bases, with 18 bases remaining between them. The CDR3 loop is CASSVGSSGLFYEQYF. The CDR3 bases are TGTGCCAGCAGCGTCGGCTCGTCGGGACTGTTCTACGAGCAGTACTTC.

The chain links TRBV28 to TRBJ2-3; D is perhaps TRBD1 (5 bases). The CDR3 is 15 residues long. Germline-derived CDR1 and CDR2 are MDHEN and SYDVKM. Trimming shortened V by 4 bases and J by 3 bases, and 14 bases separated the two germline ends. CDR3 sequence reads: CASSSLPQGTDTQYF. Here the CDR3 DNA reads TGTGCCAGCAGTTCCCTCCCCCAGGGAACAGATACGCAGTATTTT.

The CDR3, as DNA: TGTGCCAGCAGGGCGAATAGCGGTGGGGCCAACGTCCTGACTTTC. Protein: CASRANSGGANVLTF. V is TRBV2 and J is TRBJ2-6; TRBD2 might be the D (6 bases). The CDR3 is 15 amino acids. Trimming removed 6 bases from V and 3 bases from J, with 12 bases in between. CDR1 is SNHLY and CDR2 is FYNNEI in the germline V gene. Full variable domain (rest looked up from reference TRBV2 and TRBJ2-6): EPEVTQTPSHQVTQMGQEVILRCVPISNHLYFYWYRQILGQKVEFLVSFYNNEISEKSEIFDDQFSVERPDGSNFTLKIRSTKLEDSAMYFCASRANSGGANVLTFGAGSRLTVL.

This clonotype was seen only a few times. V is TRBV6-5 and J is TRBJ1-5; TRBD1 matches at 8 bases. V dropped 0 bases and J dropped 5; count of bases not matched to a gene: 0. From germline, CDR1 is MNHEY and CDR2 SVGAGI. This CDR3 comprises 14 residues. CDR3 in amino acids: CASSYSTGDQPQHF. The CDR3 bases are TGTGCCAGCAGTTACTCGACAGGGGATCAGCCCCAGCATTTT.

This clonotype was seen more than once but under ten times. The chain has TRBV7-6 and TRBJ2-5, with D perhaps TRBD1 (6 bases). The CDR3 extends over 16 amino acids. Per germline, CDR1 SGHVS and CDR2 FNYEAQ. V lost 5 bases and J lost 5, with 21 bases in between. The DNA for the CDR3 is TGTGCCAGCAGCCCCCGGACAGCCTCCTCCGGGGAGACCCAGTACTTC. This translates into CASSPRTASSGETQYF.

The CDR3: CASSSRDFYNEQFF. CDR3 bases: TGTGCCAGCAGCTCTCGAGACTTTTACAATGAGCAGTTCTTC. The chain combines TRBV7-9 with TRBJ2-1, with no clear D. Germline values: CDR1 SEHNR, CDR2 FQNEAQ (reference sequence). V shed 4 bases and J shed 4 bases, with 11 bases lying between them. The length of the CDR3 is 14 residues.

This clonotype came up a few times. The gene calls are TRBV3-1 and TRBJ1-3; TRBD1 agrees at 7 bases. V was pared by 2 bases and J by 1 base, with 2 bases of the junction left unmatched. The CDR3 totals 15 residues. In germline, CDR1 is LGHDT, CDR2 YNNKEL (reference sequence). The CDR3 loop is CASSQIQGSGNTIYF. CDR3 nucleotides: TGTGCCAGCAGCCAAATACAGGGGTCTGGAAACACCATATATTTT.

This clonotype was recorded a few times. This rearrangement joins TRBV10-3 to TRBJ2-7; TRBD1 agrees at 10 bases. After removal of 4 bases from V and 5 bases from J, the junction contained 14 bases not matched to a gene. Germline CDR1 reads ENHRY; CDR2 reads SYGVKD. CDR3 length equals 17 residues. CDR3 sequence: CAISAYFPGQGFDEQYF. CDR3 nucleotide sequence: TGTGCCATCAGTGCATACTTTCCGGGACAGGGGTTCGACGAGCAGTACTTC.

V and J are TRBV3-2 and TRBJ2-3; the D segment call TRBD2 is taken from the table without a DNA check. TRBV3-2 is shown as a pseudogene. The CDR3 covers 16 residues. The CDR3 spells CASSQEGGSWTDTQYF. CDR3 sequence (DNA): TGTGCCAGCAGCCAAGAGGGCGGGAGTTGGACAGATACGCAGTATTTT.